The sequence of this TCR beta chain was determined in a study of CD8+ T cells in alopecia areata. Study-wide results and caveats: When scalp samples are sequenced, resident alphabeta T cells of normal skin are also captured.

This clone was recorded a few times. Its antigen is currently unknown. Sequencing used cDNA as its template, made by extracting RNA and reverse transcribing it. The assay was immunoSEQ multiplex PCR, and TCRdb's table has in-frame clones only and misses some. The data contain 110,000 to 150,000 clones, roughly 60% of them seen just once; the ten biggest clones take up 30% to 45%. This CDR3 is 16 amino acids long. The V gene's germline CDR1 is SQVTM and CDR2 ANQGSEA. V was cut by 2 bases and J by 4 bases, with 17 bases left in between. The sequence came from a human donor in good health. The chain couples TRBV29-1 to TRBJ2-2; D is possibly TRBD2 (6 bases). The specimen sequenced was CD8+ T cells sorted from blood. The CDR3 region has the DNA TGCAGCGTTGAATGGCGGGCGGGAAGGGGCACCGGGGAGCTGTTTTTT. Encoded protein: CSVEWRAGRGTGELFF.